This TCR beta chain was sequenced for a study of blood T cell repertoires in COVID-19. Study-wide context: Samples representing acute and convalescent COVID-19 were sourced from the United States, Italy and Spain. PBMCs, B-cell-depleted T cells, or T cells provided the cDNA or gDNA that made up the material.

In the original processing: Estimates of nucleated cell counts were drawn from the amplification of reference gene primers. The data were produced by immunoSEQ multiplex PCR, yet TCRdb's version contains in-frame clones alone and is incomplete. V and J calls and clone size are as listed in that table; D and trimming were resolved from the DNA. The data hold 130,000 to 150,000 clones, with around 80% observed a single time. This clone came up a few times. V gave up 2 bases and J gave up 4 bases; unmatched junction bases: 4. Germline V gene sequence: CDR1 MNHEY, CDR2 SVGEGT. The CDR3 covers 15 residues.

The material sequenced was peripheral blood. This TCR derives from a man between 60 and 70 years old with acute or convalescent COVID-19. This chain uses TRBV6-2 or TRBV6-3 with TRBJ2-3, with 9 bases matching TRBD2. This CDR3 is CASSYLAGSADTQYF. CDR3 nucleotides: TGTGCCAGCAGTTACCTAGCGGGATCCGCAGATACGCAGTATTTT.